The clone carrying this T cell receptor (beta chain) has just a few counts. The antigen is unknown. These data originate in a study of T-cell memory formation after mild COVID-19. TCR alpha and TCR beta cDNA libraries carrying sample barcodes and UMIs were produced by 5'RACE using constant-segment primers. Each CDR3 protein gets one entry after TCRdb re-called the 5' RACE reads with MiXCR. Among 550,000 to 600,000 distinct CDR3 sequences listed, 17% were seen once. Study results and caveats: Those CD4+ clones that contracted were mainly in CM and EM (CD8+ ones in EMRA). Later expanders leaned toward CD4+, whereas clones contracting from day 15 to 85 were balanced CD4/CD8.

The origin of this receptor is an adult woman who had mild COVID-19 (a few samples of this study predate the infection). Cell type and time point are not known. Sample: PBMCs or a T cell subset sorted from them (not recorded which).

The CDR3 region is CASSASDRGHEQYF. For the CDR3, the DNA is TGTGCCAGCAGCGCTTCGGACAGGGGACACGAGCAGTACTTC. The chain is built from TRBV9 and TRBJ2-7; TRBD1 matches at 9 bases. The V segment lost 3 bases and the J segment 5 bases; nucleotides outside the gene matches: 6. Germline V lookup: CDR1 SGDLS, CDR2 YYNGEE. The CDR3 has 14 amino acids.